These 25 T cell receptor beta chains came from one sample sequenced in a study of T cell responses to AZD1222 COVID-19 vaccine. Method: immunoSEQ multiplex PCR; TCRdb's copy keeps in-frame clones and lacks some. Of more than 85,000 clones in the sample, about 86% are singletons; the top ten hold around 3.2%. The input for sequencing was peripheral blood, taken on day 0 of AZD1222 vaccination. These receptors were collected from an adult in good health.

A note on this clone: This same CDR3 is encoded by further DNA sequences in the sample. V and J are TRBV5-1 and TRBJ2-7, with D unclear. V was clipped by 4 bases and J by 3 bases, with 8 bases between them. The CDR3 totals 12 residues. Per the germline V gene, CDR1 is SGHRS and CDR2 is YFSETQ. The CDR3 here is CASSLNFYEQYF. CDR3 in DNA: TGCGCCAGCAGCCTAAACTTCTACGAGCAGTACTTC.

Notes on this clone: At one boundary the junction diverges from the germline segment, which might be a read error. CDR3 loop: CASSPGTGRRRDF. CDR3 DNA: TGTGCCAGCAGTCCCGGGACAGGACGCCGCCGGGACTTC. The rearrangement uses TRBV28 and TRBJ2-7; TRBD1 matches 8 bases. This CDR3 comprises 13 residues. Looked up from germline, CDR1 is MDHEN and CDR2 is SYDVKM. Together with reference TRBV28 and TRBJ2-7, the CDR3 gives the full variable domain: DVKVTQSSRYLVKRTGEKVFLECVQDMDHENMFWYRQDPGLGLRLIYFSYDVKMKEKGDIPEGYSVSREKKERFSLILESASTNQTSMYLCASSPGTGRRRDFGPGTRLTVT.

The rearrangement uses TRBV6-4 and TRBJ1-2; possibly TRBD1 for D (6 bases). V was cut by 4 bases and J by 7 bases, with 13 bases left in between. Per the germline V gene, CDR1 is MRHNA and CDR2 is SNTAGT. The CDR3 consists of 13 residues. CDR3 sequence (DNA): TGTGCCAGCAGTGCTGAGACAGGTATTGGCTACACCTTC. Its protein is CASSAETGIGYTF.

The J gene is TRBJ1-5, the V gene TRBV2; D unclear. This CDR3 is 16 amino acids long. V was pared by 4 bases and J by 0 bases, with 13 bases between. Germline lookup yields CDR1 SNHLY and CDR2 FYNNEI. In nucleotides, the CDR3 is TGTGCCAGCAGTGTTGGAAGTCCTTATAGCAATCAGCCCCAGCATTTT. Translation gives CASSVGSPYSNQPQHF. Based on the CDR3 plus reference TRBV2 and TRBJ1-5, the full variable domain is EPEVTQTPSHQVTQMGQEVILRCVPISNHLYFYWYRQILGQKVEFLVSFYNNEISEKSEIFDDQFSVERPDGSNFTLKIRSTKLEDSAMYFCASSVGSPYSNQPQHFGDGTRLSIL.

The table lists this clone with a few counts. The chain recombines TRBV14 with TRBJ2-3; D might be TRBD2 (5 bases). V was trimmed by 1 base and J by 8 bases, leaving 13 bases between them. The CDR3 runs to 14 residues. CDR1 is SGHDN, CDR2 FVKESK, per germline. The CDR3: CASSQGLWRSTQYF. The CDR3 nucleotides are TGTGCCAGCAGCCAAGGGTTGTGGAGGAGTACGCAGTATTTT.

The V call is TRBV4-3, the J call TRBJ2-3; 7 bases fit TRBD2. Looked up from germline, CDR1 is LGHNA and CDR2 is YSLEER. V was clipped by 4 bases and J by 0 bases; unmatched bases: 1. This CDR3 has 14 amino acids. This CDR3 reads CASSLGGSTDTQYF. The CDR3 nucleotides are TGCGCCAGCAGCCTCGGGGGGAGCACAGATACGCAGTATTTT.

The genes are TRBV3-1 (or the pseudogene TRBV3-2) and TRBJ2-6, with no clear D. This CDR3 is 14 amino acids long. V was shortened by 1 base and J by 3 bases, with 4 bases between the two germline ends. Germline CDR1 reads LGHDT; CDR2 reads YNNKEL (reference sequence). The CDR3 here is CASSQAGGANVLTF. CDR3 coding DNA: TGTGCCAGCAGCCAAGCAGGTGGGGCCAACGTCCTGACTTTC.

In this sample, this clone turned up once. The rearrangement links TRBV19 to TRBJ2-7, with D possibly TRBD2 on 7 matching bases. The CDR3 runs 14 residues. Germline lookup yields CDR1 LNHDA and CDR2 SQIVND (reference sequence). V was shortened by 4 bases and J by 5 bases, with 15 bases between the two germline ends. DNA for the CDR3: TGTGCCAGTAGTAGGGAGGGGGGTTTCGACGAGCAGTACTTC. Translated, it gives CASSREGGFDEQYF. Filled out from reference TRBV19 and TRBJ2-7, the complete variable domain reads DGGITQSPKYLFRKEGQNVTLSCEQNLNHDAMYWYRQDPGQGLRLIYYSQIVNDFQKGDIAEGYSVSREKKESFPLTVTSAQKNPTAFYLCASSREGGFDEQYFGPGTRLTVT.

CDR3 sequence (DNA): TGCGCCAGCAGCTTGGAGTCCGGACAGGGTAACACAGATACGCAGTATTTT. Its translation is CASSLESGQGNTDTQYF. The chain has TRBV5-1 and TRBJ2-3; 8 bases line up with TRBD1. Unmatched junction bases numbered 8, after V lost 0 bases and J lost 2 bases. The CDR3 covers 17 residues. Germline loops: CDR1 SGHRS, CDR2 YFSETQ. Full variable domain (outside the CDR3, taken from reference TRBV5-1 and TRBJ2-3): KAGVTQTPRYLIKTRGQQVTLSCSPISGHRSVSWYQQTPGQGLQFLFEYFSETQRNKGNFPGRFSGRQFSNSRSEMNVSTLELGDSALYLCASSLESGQGNTDTQYFGPGTRLTVL.

The chain couples TRBV5-4 to TRBJ2-1, with unresolved D. CDR3 length equals 15 residues. Germline values: CDR1 SGHNT, CDR2 YYREEE (reference sequence). V dropped 0 bases and J dropped 0 bases, with 7 bases sitting between them. The CDR3 DNA reads TGTGCCAGCAGCTTGGCCCCAAGCTCCTACAATGAGCAGTTCTTC. Its translation: CASSLAPSSYNEQFF.

This chain uses TRBV5-5 with TRBJ2-7, with a weak D call TRBD2 (6 bases). The germline gives CDR1 SGHKS, CDR2 YYEKEE (reference sequence). V lost 4 bases to trimming and J lost 6 bases, with 17 bases between them. CDR3 length: 14 residues. The CDR3 sequence is CASSRRVVEGEQYF. In DNA form, the CDR3 reads TGTGCCAGCAGCAGGAGGGTTGTAGAGGGCGAGCAGTACTTC.

This clone was detected only once. The chain employs TRBV6-6 and TRBJ1-1; D is perhaps TRBD1 (6 bases). V lost 11 bases and J lost 1, with 14 bases in between. Germline lookup yields CDR1 MNHNY and CDR2 SVGAGI (reference sequence). The CDR3 covers 13 residues. In DNA, the CDR3 is TGTGCCGAAAAGGACAGACAGAACACTGAAGCTTTCTTT. Translating it yields CAEKDRQNTEAFF.

This chain joins TRBV10-3 and TRBJ2-7; the D call may be TRBD1 or TRBD2 (5 bases each). CDR1 and CDR2 from the germline V gene are ENHRY and SYGVKD. The CDR3 extends over 13 amino acids. V lost 6 bases and J 4 bases, leaving 13 bases between the germline ends. The CDR3 loop is CAIRGPVLYEQYF. CDR3 DNA sequence: TGTGCCATCAGGGGACCAGTTCTATACGAGCAGTACTTC.

V and J are TRBV5-1 and TRBJ2-7; 9 nucleotides agree with TRBD1. The CDR3 sequence is 15 residues long. Trimming removed 5 bases from V and 2 bases from J; junction bases left unmatched: 8. Germline loops: CDR1 SGHRS, CDR2 YFSETQ. The CDR3 sequence: CASSGDRGETYEQYF. CDR3 bases: TGCGCCAGCAGTGGTGACAGGGGGGAAACCTACGAGCAGTACTTC.

The chain has TRBV30 and TRBJ2-3, with 9 bases lining up with TRBD2. This CDR3 contains 14 residues. The V gene's germline CDR1 is GTSNPN and CDR2 SVGIG (reference sequence). The V and J ends lost 7 bases and 4 bases, in that order; junction bases with no gene match: 9. The CDR3 sequence is CAFSAGGPADTQYF. CDR3 nucleotide sequence: TGTGCCTTTTCGGCGGGGGGGCCCGCAGATACGCAGTATTTT.

V gene TRBV9 combines with J gene TRBJ2-5; maybe TRBD1 (6 bases). The CDR3 consists of 13 residues. The V end was cut by 3 bases, the J end by 7 bases, with 13 bases between. Germline CDR1 reads SGDLS; CDR2 reads YYNGEE. In DNA, the CDR3 is TGTGCCAGCAGCGACAGCTTAGGGGGGACCCAGTACTTC. Residues: CASSDSLGGTQYF.

V is TRBV3-1 (or the pseudogene TRBV3-2) and J is TRBJ2-1; D call uncertain. V lost 6 bases, J lost 4 bases, and 7 bases lay in between. The CDR3 runs to 12 residues. Germline CDR1 is LGHDT and CDR2 is YNNKEL (reference sequence). In nucleotides, the CDR3 is TGTGCCAGCAGTTGGGGATACAATGAGCAGTTCTTC. The encoded protein is CASSWGYNEQFF.

The chain couples TRBV9 to TRBJ2-2; 11 bases are shared with TRBD2. This CDR3 has 16 residues. V dropped 0 bases and J dropped 5; count of bases not matched to a gene: 3. In germline, CDR1 is SGDLS, CDR2 YYNGEE. The CDR3 nucleotides are TGTGCCAGCAGCGTAGTGGGACTAGCGGTTACCGGGGAGCTGTTTTTT. Its protein product is CASSVVGLAVTGELFF.

The gene calls are TRBV11-2 and TRBJ1-1; possible D gene TRBD1, 5 bases. CDR1 is SGHAT and CDR2 is FQNNGV in the germline V gene. Trimming left V 5 bases short and J 11 bases short, with 15 bases between. The CDR3 extends over 12 amino acids. CDR3 sequence: CASSGAPLRAFF. Here the CDR3 DNA reads TGTGCCAGCAGCGGGGCCCCTTTACGGGCTTTCTTT.

V usage is TRBV4-3 and J usage is TRBJ1-6; D remains unclear. Germline V gene lookup returns CDR1 LGHNA and CDR2 YSLEER. V was shortened by 0 bases and J by 7 bases, with 7 bases between the two germline ends. The CDR3 consists of 14 residues. CDR3 amino acids: CASSQEGRNSPLHF. DNA of the CDR3: TGCGCCAGCAGCCAAGAAGGTCGGAATTCACCCCTCCACTTT.

The chain joins TRBV28 to TRBJ1-1, with TRBD1 identical over 9 bases. CDR3 length: 14 amino acids. V dropped 6 bases and J dropped 8; count of bases not matched to a gene: 10. Germline CDR1 MDHEN, CDR2 SYDVKM. CDR3 sequence reads: CASRMTGGRGEAFF. CDR3 nucleotide sequence: TGTGCCAGCAGGATGACAGGGGGAAGGGGGGAAGCTTTCTTT.

The chain recombines TRBV4-3 with TRBJ2-3; maybe TRBD2 (6 bases). This CDR3 is 16 amino acids long. Germline V gives CDR1 LGHNA, CDR2 YSLEER. The V gene lost 3 bases and the J gene lost 2 bases, with 15 bases spanning the gap. DNA for the CDR3: TGCGCCAGCAGCCATGGAGTCGGGGGTGACACAGATACGCAGTATTTT. It specifies CASSHGVGGDTDTQYF.

The J gene is TRBJ2-6, the V gene TRBV14; D remains unclear. V lost 1 base and J lost 1, with 8 bases in between. The CDR3 runs to 16 residues. The germline V gene encodes CDR1 SGHDN and CDR2 FVKESK. The CDR3 DNA reads as TGTGCCAGCAGCCAAGGTGGCTATTCTGGGGCCAACGTCCTGACTTTC. Translated: CASSQGGYSGANVLTF.

The chain couples TRBV18 to TRBJ2-1; unclear D gene. Trimming stripped 2 bases from V and 5 bases from J, with 7 bases between. CDR3 size: 13 residues. CDR1 and CDR2 from the germline V gene are KGHSH and LQKENI. The CDR3 coding sequence is TGTGCCAGCTCACCAAGGGTTGACAATGAGCAGTTCTTC. This gives the protein CASSPRVDNEQFF.

The chain joins TRBV5-1 to TRBJ2-3; 12 bases are a match to TRBD2. Germline V gives CDR1 SGHRS, CDR2 YFSETQ. This CDR3 is built from 16 residues. With V trimmed by 4 bases and J by 2 bases, 5 bases remained unmatched. DNA for the CDR3: TGCGCCAGCAGCCTGCTAGCGGGGGGGAACACAGATACGCAGTATTTT. It specifies CASSLLAGGNTDTQYF. The complete variable domain, with remaining parts taken from reference TRBV5-1 and TRBJ2-3, reads KAGVTQTPRYLIKTRGQQVTLSCSPISGHRSVSWYQQTPGQGLQFLFEYFSETQRNKGNFPGRFSGRQFSNSRSEMNVSTLELGDSALYLCASSLLAGGNTDTQYFGPGTRLTVL.